This T cell receptor beta chain emerged from a study of T cell responses to AZD1222 COVID-19 vaccine. Trimming removed 4 bases from V and 2 bases from J, with 11 bases in between. The CDR3 consists of 15 residues. Germline CDR1 is SGHTA and CDR2 is FQGNSA. Profiled with immunoSEQ multiplex PCR; TCRdb holds only in-frame clones, not every one. Among tens of thousands of clones listed, roughly 90% were seen once. A note on this clone: The antigen remains unidentified.

Study-wide results and limits: White British donors predominated, females outnumbered males, and clonal diversity was possibly underestimated. Only 6 or 7 AZD1222 recipients tested seropositive at baseline. After the peak T cell response, and only then, were repertoires sampled. The study found vaccine-associated CD4 TCRs spanning spike, dominant at 160-218 and 743-854.

The source material was peripheral blood, sampled on day 0 of AZD1222 vaccination. The clonotype originates from an adult in good health. The chain combines TRBV7-2 with TRBJ1-4; D remains unclear. The CDR3 DNA sequence: TGTGCCAGCAGCTACCTCAGAGCGACTAATGAAAAACTGTTTTTT. Translated, it gives CASSYLRATNEKLFF.